The 17 T cell receptor beta chains listed next were all sequenced from one sample in a study of T cells in Graves' hyperthyroidism and ophthalmopathy. The TCR beta CDR3 regions underwent amplification using RNA transcripts as the source. The HTBI primer set served for first-round RT-PCR of the TCR CDR3. From the multiplex PCR reads, TCRdb called clonotypes with MiXCR, one entry per CDR3 protein. The sample holds around 540,000 distinct CDR3 sequences, about 16% seen once. Sequencing used blood. Source of these receptors: a woman aged 30 to 39 with Graves' ophthalmopathy.

This clonotype was recorded many times. This chain joins TRBV11-2 and TRBJ2-7, with a weak D call TRBD1 (5 bases). The CDR3 spans 13 residues. Germline assignment: CDR1 SGHAT and CDR2 FQNNGV. The V end was cut by 5 bases, the J end by 5 bases, with 13 bases between. The CDR3 DNA reads TGTGCCAGCAGCGCCGCAGGGTTGGACGAGCAGTACTTC. This sequence encodes CASSAAGLDEQYF.

This clonotype has just a few counts. The chain couples TRBV28 to TRBJ1-5; D gene unclear. The V end was cut by 4 bases, the J end by 3 bases, with 10 bases between. The CDR3 is made up of 14 amino acids. The germline V gene has CDR1 MDHEN and CDR2 SYDVKM. The CDR3 DNA is TGTGCCAGCAGTTACCGAGGGTACAATCAGCCCCAGCATTTT. As protein: CASSYRGYNQPQHF.

This clonotype was counted between two and nine times. The V and J genes are TRBV4-2 and TRBJ1-2; no clear D gene. CDR3 length equals 13 residues. Germline CDR1 is LGHNA and CDR2 is YNFKEQ. V was cut by 0 bases and J by 5 bases, with 7 bases left in between. The CDR3 DNA reads TGTGCCAGCAGCCAAGATCCAGAGTATGGCTACACCTTC. It codes for CASSQDPEYGYTF.

In the case of this clonotype: The conserved closing phenylalanine or tryptophan is absent in this CDR3, likely reflecting a read error. The J gene is TRBJ2-2, the V gene TRBV6-1, with no clear D. V was trimmed by 2 bases and J by 6 bases, leaving 13 bases between them. CDR1 and CDR2 from the germline V gene are MNHNS and SASEGT. The CDR3 is 15 residues long. The CDR3 spells CASSEWSRMAGELFL. In DNA, the CDR3 is TGTGCCAGCAGTGAATGGAGCAGAATGGCCGGGGAGCTGTTTCTT.

This clonotype was picked up a small number of times. V gene TRBV9 combines with J gene TRBJ2-2; no clear D gene. The CDR3 spans 12 residues. Germline CDR1 SGDLS, CDR2 YYNGEE. V lost 0 bases and J 7 bases, leaving 4 bases between the germline ends. In DNA form, the CDR3 reads TGTGCCAGCAGCGTAGATGTCGGGGAGCTGTTTTTT. Translating gives CASSVDVGELFF.

The chain couples TRBV3-1 to TRBJ2-2; 12 bases map to TRBD2. CDR1 LGHDT and CDR2 YNNKEL come from the germline V gene (reference sequence). J lost 3 bases, V lost 4 bases, and 9 bases had no gene match. The CDR3 is 18 residues long. CDR3 residues: CASSRETSGGPYTGELFF. The CDR3 nucleotides are TGTGCCAGCAGCCGCGAAACTAGCGGGGGGCCTTACACCGGGGAGCTGTTTTTT.

CDR3 region: CASYTGTLLSGANVLTF. Here the CDR3 DNA reads TGTGCCAGTTATACAGGGACGTTGCTCTCTGGGGCCAACGTCCTGACTTTC. The V and J genes are TRBV6-2 or TRBV6-3 and TRBJ2-6, with D tentatively TRBD1 (6 bases). The CDR3 runs 17 residues. Trimming took off 9 bases at V and 0 bases at J, with 18 bases between the two ends. CDR1 and CDR2 from the germline V gene are MNHEY and SVGEGT.

This clonotype was observed many times. The J gene is TRBJ2-2, the V gene TRBV20-1; unclear D gene. The CDR3 loop spans 13 amino acids. V was pared by 3 bases and J by 3 bases, with 8 bases between. The germline CDR1 and CDR2 sequences are DFQATT and SNEGSKA (reference sequence). The CDR3 coding sequence is TGCAGTGCTAGCCCTGCTTACACCGGGGAGCTGTTTTTT. Its protein is CSASPAYTGELFF.

This clonotype came up many times. The chain is built from TRBV28 and TRBJ2-5; no definite D call. Per germline, CDR1 MDHEN and CDR2 SYDVKM. The V end was cut by 3 bases, the J end by 5 bases, with 16 bases between. The CDR3 has 15 amino acids. The CDR3 DNA sequence: TGTGCCAGCAGTTTGTATGGGGAAGGGATCGAGACCCAGTACTTC. Its protein is CASSLYGEGIETQYF.

This clonotype was observed a handful of times. The rearrangement joins TRBV12-5 to TRBJ1-2, with D perhaps TRBD1 (5 bases). The CDR3 loop spans 13 amino acids. The V end lost 7 bases, the J end lost 8 bases, and 17 bases lay between the germline ends. The germline CDR1 and CDR2 sequences are LGHNT and FRNRAP. In DNA, the CDR3 is TGTGCTAGTGCCCTATCGGGACTTTCGGGCTACACCTTC. This encodes CASALSGLSGYTF. The full variable domain, completed using reference TRBV12-5 and TRBJ1-2, is DARVTQTPRHKVTEMGQEVTMRCQPILGHNTVFWYRQTMMQGLELLAYFRNRAPLDDSGMPKDRFSAEMPDATLATLKIQPSEPRDSAVYFCASALSGLSGYTFGSGTRLTVV.

This clonotype has more than one count but fewer than ten. This rearrangement joins TRBV4-1 to TRBJ2-1; 9 nucleotides match TRBD2. J was trimmed by 4 bases and V by 2 bases; bases with no gene match: 3. In germline, CDR1 is MGHRA, CDR2 YSYEKL. This CDR3 spans 15 amino acids. The CDR3: CASSQLAGSYNEQFF. Here the CDR3 DNA reads TGCGCCAGCAGCCAACTAGCGGGAAGTTACAATGAGCAGTTCTTC.

This clonotype has at least ten counts. J is TRBJ2-3 and V is TRBV29-1; 7 bases fit TRBD1. Germline CDR1 and CDR2: SQVTM and ANQGSEA. The CDR3 extends over 13 amino acids. The CDR3 coding sequence is TGCAGTGAGAAGACAGGGTTCACAGATACGCAGTATTTT. Protein: CSEKTGFTDTQYF.

In its sample, this clonotype was seen a few times. The chain is built from TRBV20-1 and TRBJ2-1, with 10 bases that match TRBD2. The J segment lost 4 bases and the V segment lost 0 bases, leaving 6 bases of the junction unmatched. The CDR3 loop spans 16 amino acids. Per the germline V gene, CDR1 is DFQATT and CDR2 is SNEGSKA (reference sequence). As DNA, the CDR3 is TGCAGTGCTAGAGATCCAGCGGGAGGGCTTTACAATGAGCAGTTCTTC. It translates to CSARDPAGGLYNEQFF.

This clonotype was detected once. Without the conserved terminal phenylalanine or tryptophan, this CDR3 likely stems from a read error. This CDR3 reads CATSRDQRANLPYEQYL. The CDR3 DNA reads TGTGCCACCAGCAGAGATCAACGAGCGAACCTACCCTACGAGCAGTACCTC. This chain uses TRBV15 with TRBJ2-7, with no clear D. From germline, CDR1 is LNHNV and CDR2 YYDKDF (reference sequence). Between the trimmed V and J ends, which lost 0 bases and 2 bases, there was a span of 17 bases. The CDR3 covers 17 residues.

Many counts were recorded for this clonotype. The rearrangement links TRBV28 to TRBJ2-3; D perhaps matches TRBD2 (6 bases). V lost 8 bases and J 4 bases, leaving 19 bases between the germline ends. From germline, CDR1 is MDHEN and CDR2 SYDVKM. CDR3 length: 15 residues. CDR3 loop: CASGGAGRSSDTQYF. CDR3 sequence (DNA): TGTGCCAGCGGTGGCGCGGGGCGGAGCTCAGATACGCAGTATTTT.

This clonotype was counted only a few times. The chain carries TRBV27 and TRBJ2-5, with D hard to call. The germline V gene encodes CDR1 MNHEY and CDR2 SMNVEV (reference sequence). Trimming pared 5 bases from V and 2 bases from J, leaving 9 bases between. The CDR3 is 13 amino acids. CDR3 loop: CASSPLRQETQYF. The CDR3 DNA follows: TGTGCCAGCAGTCCCTTGAGGCAAGAGACCCAGTACTTC.

V and J are TRBV20-1 and TRBJ2-3, with 10 bases matching TRBD2. The junction had 7 bases not matched to a gene; V was cut back by 4 bases and J by 6 bases. This CDR3 has 14 amino acids. In germline, CDR1 is DFQATT, CDR2 SNEGSKA (reference sequence). The CDR3 coding sequence is TGCAGTGCTATATCGGCTAGCGGGAGTGATACGCAGTATTTT. Amino acids: CSAISASGSDTQYF.